This entry lists 10 T cell receptor beta chains sequenced from one sample in a study of cytomegalovirus exposure and HLA in healthy donors. Researchers ran the PCR with 60 Vbeta and 13 Jbeta primers. Sequenced by immunoSEQ multiplex PCR; TCRdb stores in-frame clones only, minus some. Altogether roughly 180,000 clones are present, roughly 80% being singletons, with the ten largest covering around 7.3%. Sequenced: PBMCs. Every receptor here comes from a man aged 25 to 40 in good health and CMV-seropositive.

The chain combines TRBV7-9 with TRBJ2-7, with a weak D call TRBD2 (6 bases). From germline, CDR1 is SEHNR and CDR2 FQNEAQ (reference sequence). This CDR3 is 15 amino acids long. The ends were cut back, 5 bases at V and 4 bases at J, with 18 bases in the middle. CDR3 loop: CASSPPAGRGYEQYF. The CDR3 region has the DNA TGTGCCAGCAGCCCACCGGCCGGGAGAGGATACGAGCAGTACTTC. The variable domain in full, completed from reference TRBV7-9 and TRBJ2-7, reads DTGVSQNPRHKITKRGQNVTFRCDPISEHNRLYWYRQTLGQGPEFLTYFQNEAQLEKSRLLSDRFSAERPKGSFSTLEIQRTEQGDSAMYLCASSPPAGRGYEQYFGPGTRLTVT.

For the CDR3, the DNA is TGTGCCAGCAGTTTATTTGGCGGAGGCAATGAGCAGTTCTTC. It translates to CASSLFGGGNEQFF. The chain has TRBV27 and TRBJ2-1, with D maybe TRBD2 (5 bases). CDR1 and CDR2 (germline): MNHEY, SMNVEV (reference sequence). The V and J ends lost 1 base and 6 bases respectively, with 10 bases between them. The CDR3 contains 14 residues.

This clone was detected a few times. This chain connects TRBV27 to TRBJ2-2; 13 bases line up with TRBD2. The CDR3 contains 17 residues. In germline, CDR1 is MNHEY, CDR2 SMNVEV (reference sequence). With V trimmed by 6 bases and J by 4 bases, 8 bases remained unmatched. The CDR3 nucleotides are TGTGCCAGCAGCCAGACTAGCGGGGGGCTGGCCACCGGGGAGCTGTTTTTT. Translation gives CASSQTSGGLATGELFF.

V gene TRBV18 combines with J gene TRBJ1-1; tentatively, D is TRBD1 (5 bases). This CDR3 has 16 amino acids. From germline, CDR1 is KGHSH and CDR2 LQKENI. Trimming took off 1 base at V and 2 bases at J, with 14 bases between the two ends. CDR3 in DNA: TGTGCCAGCTCACCACTAGAACAGGATATTAACACTGAAGCTTTCTTT. The encoded protein is CASSPLEQDINTEAFF.

This chain joins TRBV25-1 and TRBJ2-1, with D possibly TRBD2 on 6 matching bases. The V gene's germline CDR1 is MGHDK and CDR2 SYGVNS. V was clipped by 5 bases and J by 9 bases, with 17 bases between them. The CDR3 has 14 amino acids. The CDR3 DNA sequence: TGTGCCAGCAGTATGGAGGGACTCCGGGGTGAGCAGTTCTTC. Amino acids: CASSMEGLRGEQFF.

The chain couples TRBV5-4 to TRBJ2-3, with 7 nucleotides matching TRBD1. J lost 9 bases, V lost 0 bases, and 10 bases had no gene match. The CDR3 contains 15 residues. Germline V gene lookup returns CDR1 SGHNT and CDR2 YYREEE (reference sequence). CDR3 nucleotide sequence: TGTGCCAGCAGCTTGGGATTCCTAGGGGACAGCACGCAGTATTTT. Translation: CASSLGFLGDSTQYF.

This clone was observed a few times. The chain joins TRBV19 to TRBJ2-1; D is unresolved. This CDR3 has 15 amino acids. CDR1 is LNHDA, CDR2 SQIVND, per germline (reference sequence). V was cut by 2 bases and J by 7 bases, with 15 bases left in between. CDR3 DNA: TGTGCCAGTAGTATATCTGACACCACGTTTAATGAGCAGTTCTTC. Residues: CASSISDTTFNEQFF.

V gene TRBV30 combines with J gene TRBJ2-1; TRBD2 agrees at 16 bases. Germline trimming cut 7 bases from V and 7 bases from J; bases unmatched to any gene: 4. Germline V lookup: CDR1 GTSNPN, CDR2 SVGIG (reference sequence). The CDR3 totals 14 residues. This chain's CDR3 is CAFSGLAGGNEQFF. CDR3 DNA sequence: TGTGCCTTCTCGGGACTAGCGGGAGGGAATGAGCAGTTCTTC.

The chain uses TRBV27 and TRBJ1-1; 9 nucleotides line up with TRBD1. V lost 2 bases to trimming and J lost 5 bases; unmatched junction nucleotides: 3. Germline V lookup: CDR1 MNHEY, CDR2 SMNVEV (reference sequence). The CDR3 length is 14 residues. CDR3 sequence (DNA): TGTGCCAGCAGTTTAAGGACAGGGGATACTGAAGCTTTCTTT. It is translated as CASSLRTGDTEAFF.

The chain is built from TRBV7-8 and TRBJ2-2, with a tentative D call TRBD1 (6 bases). This CDR3 has 14 residues. V shed 3 bases and J shed 5 bases, with 10 bases lying between them. Germline assignment: CDR1 SGHVS and CDR2 FQNEAQ. The CDR3 DNA follows: TGTGCCAGCAGCTTCATCGGACAGACCGGGGAGCTGTTTTTT. Protein: CASSFIGQTGELFF. Full variable domain (remainder filled in from reference TRBV7-8 and TRBJ2-2): GAGVSQSPRYKVAKRGQDVALRCDPISGHVSLFWYQQALGQGPEFLTYFQNEAQLDKSGLPSDRFFAERPEGSVSTLKIQRTQQEDSAVYLCASSFIGQTGELFFGEGSRLTVL.